This T cell receptor (beta chain) is from a study of T cells in Graves' hyperthyroidism and ophthalmopathy. This clonotype was recorded many times. TCR beta CDR3 region amplification was performed from RNA transcripts. The study used the HTBI primer set for a first-round RT-PCR of the TCR CDR3. MiXCR, run by TCRdb on the multiplex PCR reads, gives a single entry per CDR3 protein. The table includes 300,000 to 350,000 distinct CDR3 sequences, approximately 18% detected once. The clonotype was recovered from a woman aged 40-49 years with Graves' ophthalmopathy. Specimen: blood.

The CDR3 loop reads CASQLWGSYGYTF. The CDR3 coding sequence is TGTGCCAGCCAGCTTTGGGGGAGCTATGGCTACACCTTC. J is TRBJ1-2 and V is TRBV28; possible D gene TRBD1, 5 bases. Germline CDR1 MDHEN, CDR2 SYDVKM. The CDR3 is 13 residues long. Trimming left V 8 bases short and J 4 bases short, with 14 bases between.